A selection of T cell receptor beta chains follows, all from one sample in a study of blood T cell repertoires in COVID-19. The protocol was immunoSEQ multiplex PCR, while the TCRdb copy is restricted to in-frame clones and leaves out a portion. Among just over 90,000 clones, 80% to 90% were seen once, and the ten largest hold approximately 18%. Sequenced: peripheral blood. These receptors originate from a woman over 75 with acute or convalescent COVID-19. Each CDR3 is given with its conserved first and last residue. A D gene is named only where the DNA matches it firmly. The size field is filled for only some rows; it gives once, few, many or a size class.

-	-	13	TRBV19	TRBJ2-7	CASSLGGPYEQYF	TGTGCCAGTAGTCTGGGGGGACCCTACGAGCAGTACTTC
-	-	13	TRBV11-3	TRBJ1-6	CASSFGANSPLHF	TGTGCCAGCAGCTTCGGAGCCAATTCACCCCTCCACTTT
-	-	15	TRBV2	TRBJ2-3	CASSDDRGETDTQYF	TGTGCCAGCAGTGACGACCGAGGTGAGACAGATACGCAGTATTTT
TRBD2	-	14	TRBV19	TRBJ2-1	CASSLAGGSNEQFF	TGTGCCAGTTCACTAGCGGGGGGGAGCAATGAGCAGTTCTTC
-	-	14	TRBV11-2	TRBJ2-7	CASSEYMSRDEQYF	TGTGCCAGCAGCGAATACATGAGCAGGGACGAGCAGTACTTC
-	once	15	TRBV2	TRBJ2-5	CASSDRGSLAETQYF	TGTGCCAGCAGTGATAGGGGGTCATTAGCAGAGACCCAGTACTTC
-	-	14	TRBV24-1	TRBJ1-6	CATSPRGGASPLHF	TGTGCCACCAGTCCCCGTGGGGGGGCTTCACCCCTCCACTTT
-	-	15	TRBV28	TRBJ1-4	CASSYGGEESEKLFF	TGTGCCAGCAGTTACGGCGGTGAAGAGAGTGAAAAACTGTTTTTT
-	-	16	TRBV18	TRBJ1-1	CASSPPLQVGRTEAFF	TGTGCCAGCTCACCACCGCTCCAGGTTGGTAGGACTGAAGCTTTCTTT
-	-	16	TRBV9	TRBJ2-2	CASSVGLATNTGELFF	TGTGCCAGCAGCGTGGGGCTAGCGACGAACACCGGGGAGCTGTTTTTT
-	few	15	TRBV4-1	TRBJ1-2	CASSQDRGPNYGYTF	TGCGCCAGCAGCCAAGACAGGGGACCTAACTATGGCTACACCTTC
-	-	15	TRBV2	TRBJ2-3	CASSEEAGRVYTQYF	TGTGCCAGCAGTGAAGAGGCCGGGCGGGTTTATACGCAGTATTTT
-	-	13	TRBV6-2/TRBV6-3	TRBJ1-1	CASSYYKNTEAFF	TGTGCCAGCAGCTACTACAAGAACACTGAAGCTTTCTTT
TRBD1	-	14	TRBV27	TRBJ1-5	CASSLIGGRQPQHF	TGTGCCAGCAGTTTAATAGGGGGCAGGCAGCCCCAGCATTTT
TRBD2	-	17	TRBV7-3	TRBJ2-3	CASSSTTSGGSTDTQYF	TGTGCCAGCAGCTCGACGACTAGCGGGGGGTCCACAGATACGCAGTATTTT
TRBD1	-	16	TRBV7-2	TRBJ1-1	CASRLPFGQGATEAFF	TGTGCCAGCAGGTTACCCTTTGGACAGGGGGCTACTGAAGCTTTCTTT